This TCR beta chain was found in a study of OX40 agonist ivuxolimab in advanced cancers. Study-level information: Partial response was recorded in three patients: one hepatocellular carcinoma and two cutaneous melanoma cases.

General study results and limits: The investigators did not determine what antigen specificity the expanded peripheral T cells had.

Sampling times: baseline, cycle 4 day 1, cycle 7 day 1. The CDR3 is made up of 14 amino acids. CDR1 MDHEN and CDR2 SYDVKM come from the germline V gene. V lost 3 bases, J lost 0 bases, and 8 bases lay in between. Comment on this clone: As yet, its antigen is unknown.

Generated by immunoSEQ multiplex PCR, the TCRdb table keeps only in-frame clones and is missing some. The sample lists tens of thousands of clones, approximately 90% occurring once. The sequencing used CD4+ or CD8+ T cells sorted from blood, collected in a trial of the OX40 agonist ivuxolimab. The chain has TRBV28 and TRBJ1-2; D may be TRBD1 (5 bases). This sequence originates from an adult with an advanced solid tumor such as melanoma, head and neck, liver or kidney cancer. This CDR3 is CASSFPGTNYGYTF. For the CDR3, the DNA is TGTGCCAGCAGTTTTCCAGGGACTAACTATGGCTACACCTTC.